The present T cell receptor beta chain was sequenced within a study of cytomegalovirus exposure and HLA in healthy donors. In germline, CDR1 is SGHTS, CDR2 YDEGEE. V lost 4 bases and J 4 bases, leaving 3 bases between the germline ends. The CDR3 length is 10 residues. This clone was counted only a few times. It was with 60 Vbeta and 13 Jbeta primers that the PCR ran. Produced via immunoSEQ multiplex PCR; TCRdb's table is partial and in-frame only. The sample has some 90,000 clones, around 80% seen once. The sequencing sample was made of PBMCs. The origin of this receptor is a man aged 25-45 years in good health and CMV-seronegative. The genes are TRBV5-8 and TRBJ2-7; D not resolved. As DNA, the CDR3 is TGTGCCAGCAGCCAGTACGAGCAGTACTTC. Protein: CASSQYEQYF.